These 31 T cell receptor beta chains were sequenced from one sample in a study of type 1 and type 2 diabetes patients. Genomic DNA was the PCR template. Multiplex PCR with 30 forward and 13 reverse primers amplified the TCR beta CDR3. One entry per CDR3 protein, called by TCRdb with MiXCR from the multiplex PCR reads. Among a few hundred thousand distinct CDR3 sequences listed, roughly 44% were seen once. Sequences were obtained from peripheral blood mononuclear cells (PBMCs). The receptors here all came from a man aged 18 to 35 with type 2 diabetes.

V usage is TRBV4-2 and J usage is TRBJ1-6; D unclear. V was shortened by 1 base and J by 9 bases, with 16 bases between the two germline ends. Looked up from germline, CDR1 is LGHNA and CDR2 is YNFKEQ. This CDR3 is 16 amino acids long. CDR3 nucleotides: TGTGCCAGCAGCCAAGTCGCGGGGTTGGATCTTTCACCCCTCCACTTT. This codes for CASSQVAGLDLSPLHF.

V and J are TRBV6-6 and TRBJ1-6; D remains unclear. The V end was cut by 6 bases, the J end by 10 bases, with 16 bases between. Germline lookup yields CDR1 MNHNY and CDR2 SVGAGI (reference sequence). The CDR3 runs to 14 residues. The CDR3: CASRTGNPNSPLHF. CDR3 bases: TGTGCCAGCAGAACCGGAAACCCGAACTCACCCCTCCACTTT.

V gene TRBV28 combines with J gene TRBJ1-2, with unresolved D. Trimming removed 2 bases from V and 6 bases from J, with 10 bases in between. The CDR3 consists of 13 residues. The germline V gene encodes CDR1 MDHEN and CDR2 SYDVKM. CDR3 region: CASSLRTTDGYTF. CDR3 coding DNA: TGTGCCAGCAGTTTACGGACCACGGATGGCTACACCTTC.

The chain couples TRBV10-3 to TRBJ2-2; 11 positions agree with TRBD1. This CDR3 has 15 residues. With V trimmed by 4 bases and J by 11 bases, 9 bases remained unmatched. Germline values: CDR1 ENHRY, CDR2 SYGVKD. CDR3 nucleotide sequence: TGTGCCATCAGTGGGCGGACAGGGGGCGCGAGAGAGCTGTTTTTT. Translated: CAISGRTGGARELFF.

The gene calls are TRBV9 and TRBJ2-7, with TRBD2 matching over 12 bases. The CDR3 runs 13 residues. Trimming at V came to 3 bases and at J to 7 bases, leaving 2 bases not matched to a gene. Per germline, CDR1 SGDLS and CDR2 YYNGEE. The CDR3 nucleotides are TGTGCCAGCAGCGCAGGACTAGCGGGAGAGCAGTACTTC. Amino acid sequence: CASSAGLAGEQYF.

The CDR3 sequence: CASSSSYGGGLDTQYF. Written as DNA, the CDR3 is TGTGCCAGCAGCTCCTCTTACGGGGGGGGGTTGGATACGCAGTATTTT. The chain couples TRBV7-2 to TRBJ2-3, with 8 bases fitting TRBD2. CDR3 length equals 16 residues. Germline CDR1 is SGHTA and CDR2 is FQGNSA. The J segment lost 6 bases and the V segment lost 4 bases, leaving 12 bases of the junction unmatched.

This clonotype showed up just a few times. The chain joins TRBV7-2 to TRBJ1-4; 10 nucleotides line up with TRBD1. The V and J ends lost 6 bases and 8 bases, in that order; junction bases with no gene match: 9. The CDR3 is 15 amino acids. Germline CDR1 and CDR2: SGHTA and FQGNSA. The CDR3 spells CASRQGQGGREKLFF. For the CDR3, the DNA is TGTGCCAGCAGACAAGGACAGGGGGGAAGGGAAAAACTGTTTTTT.

This clonotype was counted ten times or more. The chain couples TRBV7-2 to TRBJ1-6; D perhaps matches TRBD1 (6 bases). This CDR3 contains 15 residues. Germline lookup yields CDR1 SGHTA and CDR2 FQGNSA. The ends were cut back, 1 base at V and 7 bases at J, with 11 bases in the middle. CDR3 coding DNA: TGTGCCAGCAGCTTAGGGTCAGGGACAAATTCACCCCTCCACTTT. Translated, it gives CASSLGSGTNSPLHF.

As for this clonotype: This CDR3 is missing its conserved last phenylalanine or tryptophan, likely due to a read error. This chain connects TRBV12-3 or TRBV12-4 to TRBJ1-5, with D perhaps matching TRBD1 (5 bases). The CDR3 spans 16 residues. Trimming took off 9 bases at V and 5 bases at J, with 23 bases between the two ends. The CDR3 nucleotides read TGTGCCAGTTCGCACCGGCAGGGAGCGGGTCATCAGCCCCAGCATTGT. Protein sequence: CASSHRQGAGHQPQHC.

This clonotype was seen only a few times. V gene TRBV7-2 combines with J gene TRBJ1-1; a possible D gene is TRBD1 (6 bases). The CDR3 loop spans 13 amino acids. Trimming took 5 bases from V and 6 from J, leaving 13 bases between them. Germline V gives CDR1 SGHTA, CDR2 FQGNSA. The CDR3 protein is CASSHYTGPEAFF. CDR3 nucleotide sequence: TGTGCCAGCAGCCATTACACAGGGCCTGAAGCTTTCTTT. Based on the CDR3 plus reference TRBV7-2 and TRBJ1-1, the full variable domain is GAGVSQSPSNKVTEKGKDVELRCDPISGHTALYWYRQSLGQGLEFLIYFQGNSAPDKSGLPSDRFSAERTGGSVSTLTIQRTQQEDSAVYLCASSHYTGPEAFFGQGTRLTVV.

V is TRBV10-3 and J is TRBJ1-1, with D maybe TRBD1 (5 bases). The germline V and J ends were trimmed by 11 bases and 0 bases, with 16 bases remaining between them. The CDR3 is 14 amino acids. The V gene's germline CDR1 is ENHRY and CDR2 SYGVKD. The CDR3, as DNA: TGTGCCGTCGCGGACACTCCCTTGAACACTGAAGCTTTCTTT. As protein: CAVADTPLNTEAFF.

The chain carries TRBV7-3 and TRBJ2-7; D remains unclear. Per the germline V gene, CDR1 is SGHTA and CDR2 is FQGTGA. Trimming left V 3 bases short and J 6 bases short, with 12 bases between. CDR3 length equals 13 residues. CDR3 amino acids: CASSFSLWGEQYF. CDR3 coding DNA: TGTGCCAGCAGCTTCTCGCTGTGGGGCGAGCAGTACTTC.

There are many counts of this clonotype. The rearrangement uses TRBV15 and TRBJ2-7; 7 bases agree with TRBD1. This CDR3 has 11 residues. Germline V CDR1 and CDR2: LNHNV, YYDKDF (reference sequence). V gave up 5 bases and J gave up 7 bases; unmatched junction bases: 2. CDR3 amino acids: CATSGGQEQYF. The CDR3, as DNA: TGTGCCACCAGCGGGGGACAGGAGCAGTACTTC.

This chain links TRBV5-1 with TRBJ2-3; no clear D. The CDR3 sequence is 15 residues long. CDR1 SGHRS and CDR2 YFSETQ come from the germline V gene. Trimming cost V 4 bases and J 0 bases, with 12 bases left between them. In DNA, the CDR3 is TGCGCCAGCAGCCAAGATAGGCCTAGCACAGATACGCAGTATTTT. Amino acids: CASSQDRPSTDTQYF.

The gene calls are TRBV2 and TRBJ1-4; 8 positions match TRBD1. CDR1 and CDR2 from the germline V gene are SNHLY and FYNNEI. Germline trimming cut 6 bases from V and 3 bases from J; bases unmatched to any gene: 6. The CDR3 consists of 15 residues. The CDR3 DNA reads TGTGCCAGCAGGCCACAGGGGGTGCCTAATGAAAAACTGTTTTTT. Protein: CASRPQGVPNEKLFF.

The chain joins TRBV7-3 to TRBJ2-2, with TRBD2 identical over 7 bases. There are 16 residues in the CDR3. Germline V lookup: CDR1 SGHTA, CDR2 FQGTGA. J lost 4 bases, V lost 1 base, and 6 bases had no gene match. The CDR3 loop reads CASSLISTSPTGELFF. The DNA for the CDR3 is TGTGCCAGCAGCTTAATCTCGACTAGCCCCACCGGGGAGCTGTTTTTT.

The chain uses TRBV29-1 and TRBJ2-3; no definite D call. This CDR3 comprises 12 residues. Deletions cut 5 bases from V and 4 bases from J, with 10 bases between. Germline V gene data show CDR1 as SQVTM and CDR2 as ANQGSEA. CDR3 loop: CSVLKEADTQYF. The DNA for the CDR3 is TGCAGCGTTCTTAAGGAAGCAGATACGCAGTATTTT.

The V and J genes are TRBV30 and TRBJ2-1, with D possibly being TRBD1 (7 bases). This CDR3 is built from 17 residues. CDR1 and CDR2 (germline): GTSNPN, SVGIG (reference sequence). The V gene lost 1 base and the J gene lost 0 bases, with 16 bases spanning the gap. The chain's CDR3 is CAWSDYAGQYSYNEQFF. DNA for the CDR3: TGTGCCTGGAGTGATTACGCGGGACAGTACTCCTACAATGAGCAGTTCTTC.

Comment on this clonotype: A much larger clone lies a single base off, so this may be a read error. The gene calls are TRBV5-1 and TRBJ1-2; 8 nucleotides agree with TRBD1. The germline V gene encodes CDR1 SGHRS and CDR2 YFSETQ. The ends lost 2 bases at V and 6 bases at J; junction bases unmatched: 6. The CDR3 runs 14 residues. CDR3: CASSLGQGNNGYTF. The CDR3 DNA reads TGCGCCAGCAGCTTAGGACAGGGAAACAATGGCTACACCTTC.

This clonotype has a single count. This chain's CDR3 is CASSPGSNSGANVLTF. Written as DNA, the CDR3 is TGTGCCAGCAGCCCCGGAAGTAACTCTGGGGCCAACGTCCTGACTTTC. The genes are TRBV2 and TRBJ2-6, with no clear D. The CDR3 length is 16 residues. Germline CDR1 SNHLY, CDR2 FYNNEI. Trimming left V 6 bases short and J 0 bases short, with 12 bases between.

The rearrangement uses TRBV7-2 and TRBJ1-4; D unresolved. Per germline, CDR1 SGHTA and CDR2 FQGNSA. Trimming removed 5 bases from V and 2 bases from J, with 15 bases in between. The CDR3 length is 16 residues. Here the CDR3 reads CASSQARRKTNEKLFF. CDR3 DNA sequence: TGTGCCAGCAGCCAAGCACGAAGAAAGACTAATGAAAAACTGTTTTTT.

About this clonotype: At one end, the junction sequence differs from germline, possibly due to a read error. The chain couples TRBV25-1 to TRBJ2-7; D is possibly TRBD2 (5 bases). Germline V gives CDR1 MGHDK, CDR2 SYGVNS. The CDR3 runs to 13 residues. The CDR3 region has the DNA TGTACCAGTTCGGGATCCCCAAGGAACGAGCAGTACTTC. Residues: CTSSGSPRNEQYF.

The rearrangement joins TRBV7-2 to TRBJ1-1; D remains unclear. CDR1 is SGHTA, CDR2 FQGNSA, per germline. The germline V and J ends were trimmed by 6 bases and 6 bases, with 17 bases remaining between them. The CDR3 loop spans 14 amino acids. The CDR3 sequence: CASRAGSGSSEAFF. The CDR3 nucleotides read TGTGCCAGCAGAGCCGGGTCTGGGAGCTCTGAAGCTTTCTTT.

V and J are TRBV6-4 and TRBJ2-7; D ambiguous. CDR3 length equals 16 residues. V lost 3 bases and J 3 bases, leaving 18 bases between the germline ends. Germline V CDR1 and CDR2: MRHNA, SNTAGT. CDR3 in DNA: TGTGCCAGCAGTGAAACCCCAACCGCTTATCTCTACGAGCAGTACTTC. Amino acid sequence: CASSETPTAYLYEQYF.

This clonotype was seen ten or more times. The J gene is TRBJ1-2, the V gene TRBV10-2; 8 bases match TRBD1. CDR1 and CDR2 (germline): WSHSY, SAAADI. Germline trimming cut 9 bases from V and 4 bases from J; bases unmatched to any gene: 7. The CDR3 is 13 residues long. The CDR3 sequence is CARGQGAPYGYTF. CDR3 nucleotide sequence: TGCGCCAGAGGACAGGGTGCCCCCTATGGCTACACCTTC.

As regards this clonotype: Since a much larger clone is just one base distant, this may be a read error. V usage is TRBV15 and J usage is TRBJ2-7; 15 bases line up with TRBD2. Germline lookup yields CDR1 LNHNV and CDR2 YYDKDF (reference sequence). The CDR3 loop spans 17 amino acids. J lost 5 bases, V lost 5 bases, and 10 bases had no gene match. CDR3 in amino acids: CATSGGTSGGPTDEQYF. For the CDR3, the DNA is TGTGCCACCAGCGGAGGGACTAGCGGGGGGCCGACTGACGAGCAGTACTTC.

Of note for this clonotype: One end of the junction does not line up with germline, which may come from a read error. This sequence joins TRBV28 and TRBJ1-2, with a possible D match to TRBD1 (5 bases). The germline gives CDR1 MDHEN, CDR2 SYDVKM. The CDR3 extends over 13 amino acids. CDR3 bases: TGTGCCAGCAGTGATCCGATGACAGAAGGCTACACCTTT. Translated, it gives CASSDPMTEGYTF.

There are many counts of this clonotype. The rearrangement uses TRBV2 and TRBJ2-1; TRBD2 matches 9 bases. V was clipped by 2 bases and J by 5 bases; unmatched bases: 10. The CDR3 is 17 residues long. Germline V CDR1 and CDR2: SNHLY, FYNNEI. CDR3 sequence: CASSEWGGSGGHNEQFF. CDR3 in DNA: TGTGCCAGCAGTGAATGGGGCGGTAGCGGGGGCCACAATGAGCAGTTCTTC.

With regard to this clonotype: A much larger clone is a single base away; this may be a read error. The chain combines TRBV25-1 with TRBJ2-5; TRBD1 aligns across 7 bases. V was clipped by 8 bases and J by 1 base; unmatched bases: 13. CDR1 is MGHDK, CDR2 SYGVNS, per germline. This CDR3 comprises 16 residues. CDR3 DNA sequence: TGTGCCAGCGGTGTGCGACAGGGACCGTTCCAAGAGACCCAGTACTTC. Translation gives CASGVRQGPFQETQYF.

This sequence joins TRBV5-1 and TRBJ2-3; 9 positions agree with TRBD2. This CDR3 region has 14 residues. V trimming: 4 bases; J trimming: 3 bases; junction bases outside the gene matches: 3. Germline CDR1 is SGHRS and CDR2 is YFSETQ. CDR3 loop: CASSHLAGTDTQYF. The CDR3 region has the DNA TGCGCCAGCAGCCATCTAGCGGGAACAGATACGCAGTATTTT.

The CDR3 sequence is CASSRYGDREQETQYF. CDR3 bases: TGTGCCAGTAGCCGTTATGGCGACAGGGAGCAAGAGACCCAGTACTTC. The genes are TRBV19 and TRBJ2-5; 7 bases are shared with TRBD1. Germline values: CDR1 LNHDA, CDR2 SQIVND (reference sequence). V lost 6 bases and J lost 2; bases outside the gene matches: 12. CDR3 size: 16 residues.